The clone carrying this T cell receptor (beta chain) appeared a few times. Its specificity is not known. TCRdb re-called the RT-PCR reads through MiXCR, storing one row per CDR3 protein. The sample lists a few hundred thousand distinct CDR3 sequences, roughly a fifth occurring once. The CDR3 has 12 amino acids. Trimming left V 2 bases short and J 8 bases short, with 6 bases between. Germline-derived CDR1 and CDR2 are LGHDT and YNNKEL (reference sequence). The source of the sample is a study of response to subunit inactivated influenza vaccine. Findings of the study overall: The authors offered the suggestion that each seasonal influenza vaccination recruits few new T cells.

Sample: PBMCs from blood, taken less than 22 months after vaccination. This chain joins TRBV3-1 and TRBJ2-2; TRBD2 might be the D (5 bases). The clonotype comes from a man aged 50-75 years who received an inactivated influenza vaccine. The CDR3 protein is CASSQIAGELFF. The CDR3 nucleotides are TGTGCCAGCAGCCAAATAGCGGGGGAGCTGTTTTTT. Supplemented by reference TRBV3-1 and TRBJ2-2, the full variable domain reads DTAVSQTPKYLVTQMGNDKSIKCEQNLGHDTMYWYKQDSKKFLKIMFSYNNKELIINETVPNRFSPKSPDKAHLNLHINSLELGDSAVYFCASSQIAGELFFGEGSRLTVL.